The next 8 T cell receptor beta chains were all read from a single sample in a study of lymphopenia after photon versus proton radiotherapy. Method: immunoSEQ multiplex PCR; TCRdb's copy keeps in-frame clones and lacks some. The data show about 160,000 clones, with less than 90% seen just once and 4% to 5% held by the top ten. Material: peripheral blood, obtained from a patient treated with photon-based radiotherapy. The receptors were sampled from a man between 45 and 60 years old with gastric cancer.

The genes are TRBV28 and TRBJ1-2, with D tentatively TRBD1 (5 bases). CDR1 MDHEN and CDR2 SYDVKM come from the germline V gene. Trimming took off 7 bases at V and 4 bases at J, with 13 bases between the two ends. The CDR3 consists of 13 residues. The CDR3 DNA follows: TGTGCCAGCAATGGGGGGAGAAGCTATGGCTACACCTTC. Its protein product is CASNGGRSYGYTF.

V gene TRBV18 combines with J gene TRBJ2-3, with 9 nucleotides matching TRBD1. Germline loops: CDR1 KGHSH, CDR2 LQKENI. The CDR3 consists of 16 residues. After removal of 4 bases from V and 1 base from J, the junction contained 6 bases not matched to a gene. For the CDR3, the DNA is TGTGCCAGCTCACTTACTTGGGACAGGGGCACAGATACGCAGTATTTT. Encoded protein: CASSLTWDRGTDTQYF.

The J gene is TRBJ1-2, the V gene TRBV18; D is uncertain. The CDR3 is 13 amino acids. Germline V gene sequence: CDR1 KGHSH, CDR2 LQKENI. V lost 2 bases and J 4 bases, leaving 8 bases between the germline ends. CDR3 in amino acids: CASSPGLGYGYTF. As DNA, the CDR3 is TGTGCCAGCTCACCAGGCTTAGGCTATGGCTACACCTTC.

This chain links TRBV10-1 with TRBJ1-1; TRBD1 might be the D (5 bases). V was trimmed by 6 bases and J by 5 bases, leaving 10 bases between them. CDR1 WNHNN and CDR2 SYGVQD come from the germline V gene (reference sequence). The CDR3 length is 12 residues. This CDR3 reads CASSGGVTEAFF. CDR3 bases: TGCGCCAGCAGCGGGGGGGTTACTGAAGCTTTCTTT.

This sequence joins TRBV19 and TRBJ2-5, with D tentatively TRBD2 (5 bases). CDR1 is LNHDA and CDR2 is SQIVND in the germline V gene (reference sequence). The CDR3 spans 16 residues. V was clipped by 1 base and J by 2 bases, with 14 bases between them. The CDR3 bases are TGTGCCAGTAGTATAGGAGCGGCTGGCGGACAAGAGACCCAGTACTTC. It specifies CASSIGAAGGQETQYF.

The rearrangement links TRBV6-1 to TRBJ1-2; D is unclear. The CDR3 runs 12 residues. Germline loops: CDR1 MNHNS, CDR2 SASEGT. The chain's CDR3 is CGTNQWDYGYTF. In nucleotides, the CDR3 is TGTGGAACAAATCAATGGGACTATGGCTACACCTTC.

J is TRBJ1-5 and V is TRBV7-9; tentative D call: TRBD1 (5 bases). This CDR3 region has 15 residues. The germline CDR1 and CDR2 sequences are SEHNR and FQNEAQ (reference sequence). V dropped 5 bases and J dropped 1 base, with 12 bases sitting between them. The chain's CDR3 is CASSPSGDSNQPQHF. Here the CDR3 DNA reads TGTGCCAGCAGCCCCTCGGGGGACAGCAATCAGCCCCAGCATTTT.

V is TRBV7-9 and J is TRBJ2-1, with D perhaps matching TRBD2 (5 bases). There are 12 residues in the CDR3. The germline V gene encodes CDR1 SEHNR and CDR2 FQNEAQ (reference sequence). Trimming took off 6 bases at V and 7 bases at J, with 10 bases between the two ends. CDR3 nucleotides: TGTGCCAGCAGGTCTGGAGGAAATGAGCAGTTCTTC. This codes for CASRSGGNEQFF.